This T cell receptor beta chain was recovered during a study of CD8 T cells in Susac syndrome. After removal of 5 bases from V and 3 bases from J, the junction contained 4 bases not matched to a gene. The CDR3 runs to 13 residues. Germline V gene lookup returns CDR1 MNHEY and CDR2 SMNVEV (reference sequence). It was with random hexamers that 0.5 to 1 ug RNA was reverse transcribed. TCRdb reprocessed the immunoSEQ multiplex PCR reads via MiXCR and lists one record per CDR3 protein. The table includes hundreds of thousands of distinct CDR3 sequences, 70% to 90% detected once. The J gene is TRBJ2-7, the V gene TRBV27, with 7 bases lining up with TRBD1. Sequenced input: CD8+ T cells from PBMCs. The TCR originated in a human donor with multiple sclerosis. The CDR3 here is CASSRQGHYEQYF. The DNA of the CDR3 is TGTGCCAGCAGTAGACAGGGACACTACGAGCAGTACTTC.